Below are 15 T cell receptor beta chains sequenced from a single sample in a study of Ad26.COV2.S vaccination and SARS-CoV-2 variants. Treatment specified: roughly 18 received Ad26.COV2.S at low or high dose, single or two shots; roughly five received placebo; per-sample allocation not given. Specimen acquisition occurred on day 63 following the initial vaccine or placebo injection. Some clones are missing from TCRdb's copy, which holds only in-frame ones; the method was immunoSEQ multiplex PCR. The data show 510,000 or so clones, with around 88% seen just once and around 13% held by the top ten. The sequenced sample was peripheral blood, obtained in a trial of Ad26.COV2.S vaccine versus placebo. The receptors derive from a person between 18 and 60 years old who received the Ad26.COV2.S COVID-19 vaccine or a placebo.

The chain uses TRBV4-3 and TRBJ2-2, with TRBD1 identical over 8 bases. Trimming took 4 bases from V and 1 from J; bases not matched to a gene: 8. This CDR3 region has 17 residues. Germline-derived CDR1 and CDR2 are LGHNA and YSLEER. This CDR3 is CASSLLPGTGNTGELFF. For the CDR3, the DNA is TGCGCCAGCAGCCTCTTACCGGGGACAGGGAACACCGGGGAGCTGTTTTTT.

The chain carries TRBV5-4 and TRBJ2-3; D is possibly TRBD2 (5 bases). V was clipped by 4 bases and J by 0 bases, with 12 bases between them. This CDR3 is built from 15 residues. Per germline, CDR1 SGHNT and CDR2 YYREEE (reference sequence). The CDR3 DNA reads TGTGCCAGCAGCGTTGTAGCGTTTAGCACAGATACGCAGTATTTT. Protein sequence: CASSVVAFSTDTQYF.

The gene calls are TRBV6-2 or TRBV6-3 and TRBJ1-4; perhaps TRBD1 as D (5 bases). The CDR3 runs to 14 residues. Looked up from germline, CDR1 is MNHEY and CDR2 is SVGEGT. V was trimmed by 4 bases and J by 6 bases, leaving 12 bases between them. For the CDR3, the DNA is TGTGCCAGCAGTTCCGAAGGGACGGATGAAAAACTGTTTTTT. Amino acids: CASSSEGTDEKLFF.

V usage is TRBV28 and J usage is TRBJ2-1; 14 positions match TRBD2. The CDR3 runs to 15 residues. The V and J ends lost 3 bases and 7 bases, in that order; junction bases with no gene match: 2. Germline V gene sequence: CDR1 MDHEN, CDR2 SYDVKM. CDR3 nucleotide sequence: TGTGCCAGCAGTTTCTGGACTAGCGGGGGGAATGAGCAGTTCTTC. Amino acids: CASSFWTSGGNEQFF. Complete variable domain (other parts from reference TRBV28 and TRBJ2-1): DVKVTQSSRYLVKRTGEKVFLECVQDMDHENMFWYRQDPGLGLRLIYFSYDVKMKEKGDIPEGYSVSREKKERFSLILESASTNQTSMYLCASSFWTSGGNEQFFGPGTRLTVL.

The rearrangement joins TRBV14 to TRBJ1-4; maybe TRBD1 (5 bases). Germline loops: CDR1 SGHDN, CDR2 FVKESK. V lost 0 bases to trimming and J lost 8 bases, with 13 bases between them. This CDR3 region has 15 residues. CDR3 residues: CASSQDPGLGEKLFF. The CDR3 nucleotides read TGTGCCAGCAGCCAAGATCCAGGGCTTGGAGAAAAACTGTTTTTT.

V usage is TRBV10-3 and J usage is TRBJ2-7, with TRBD1 matching 7 bases. Germline V lookup: CDR1 ENHRY, CDR2 SYGVKD. The ends lost 2 bases at V and 1 base at J; junction bases unmatched: 14. The CDR3 loop spans 18 amino acids. Here the CDR3 DNA reads TGTGCCATCAGTGAGAGGGTGTACGGACAGGCCGTTTCCTACGAGCAGTACTTC. The encoded protein is CAISERVYGQAVSYEQYF.

The genes are TRBV11-2 and TRBJ1-2, with D unresolved. The CDR3 contains 14 residues. Germline CDR1 and CDR2: SGHAT and FQNNGV. Trimming shortened V by 4 bases and J by 6 bases, and 15 bases separated the two germline ends. The CDR3 sequence: CASSSALGENGYTF. DNA of the CDR3: TGTGCCAGCAGCTCGGCTTTGGGTGAAAATGGCTACACCTTC.

V is TRBV2 and J is TRBJ1-6; D may be TRBD1 (5 bases). The CDR3 runs to 13 residues. The germline V gene has CDR1 SNHLY and CDR2 FYNNEI. Trimming took off 8 bases at V and 3 bases at J, with 8 bases between the two ends. CDR3 in DNA: TGTGCCAGCTGCAGGGACTATAATTCACCCCTCCACTTT. Amino acids: CASCRDYNSPLHF.

V usage is TRBV28 and J usage is TRBJ1-4, with TRBD1 identical over 8 bases. Germline assignment: CDR1 MDHEN and CDR2 SYDVKM. The junction had 3 bases not matched to a gene; V was cut back by 2 bases and J by 7 bases. The CDR3 loop spans 14 amino acids. CDR3 loop: CASSLQGASEKLFF. The CDR3 nucleotides are TGTGCCAGCAGTTTACAGGGGGCGAGTGAAAAACTGTTTTTT.

V is TRBV7-9 and J is TRBJ2-3; the D is unclear. V lost 1 base and J 6 bases, leaving 11 bases between the germline ends. Germline-derived CDR1 and CDR2 are SEHNR and FQNEAQ (reference sequence). CDR3 size: 14 residues. The DNA of the CDR3 is TGTGCCAGCAGCTTAGAAGTTCGTACCGATACGCAGTATTTT. Residues: CASSLEVRTDTQYF.

This clone turned up a few times. The chain joins TRBV15 to TRBJ1-2; 7 nucleotides match TRBD1. This CDR3 comprises 15 residues. Germline trimming cut 8 bases from V and 8 bases from J; bases unmatched to any gene: 17. Germline CDR1 and CDR2: LNHNV and YYDKDF (reference sequence). The CDR3 nucleotides are TGTGCCACCGACAGGGCGTCGGACAAAACCTTCGGCTACACCTTC. This encodes CATDRASDKTFGYTF.

Points on this clone: Additional DNA sequences in this sample encode the identical CDR3. V is TRBV30 and J is TRBJ1-1; perhaps TRBD1 as D (5 bases). Germline CDR1 GTSNPN, CDR2 SVGIG (reference sequence). There are 13 residues in the CDR3. The germline V and J ends were trimmed by 0 bases and 0 bases, with 5 bases remaining between them. The CDR3 is CAWSVGVNTEAFF. The CDR3 DNA reads as TGTGCCTGGAGTGTAGGGGTGAACACTGAAGCTTTCTTT.

This clone occurred a few times. The chain links TRBV6-5 to TRBJ1-1; D unresolved. CDR1 is MNHEY and CDR2 is SVGAGI in the germline V gene. The CDR3 is 15 residues long. V dropped 2 bases and J dropped 6 bases, with 16 bases sitting between them. CDR3 region: CASSYALTPGSEAFF. CDR3 nucleotide sequence: TGTGCCAGCAGTTACGCTCTGACACCGGGCTCTGAAGCTTTCTTT.

V usage is TRBV5-1 and J usage is TRBJ2-1; D may be TRBD2 (6 bases). V lost 0 bases, J lost 4 bases, and 14 bases lay in between. There are 16 residues in the CDR3. The V gene's germline CDR1 is SGHRS and CDR2 YFSETQ. CDR3 DNA sequence: TGCGCCAGCAGCTTGGTTCCGGGAGCAACTTACAATGAGCAGTTCTTC. This sequence encodes CASSLVPGATYNEQFF. The full variable domain, its missing parts supplied by reference TRBV5-1 and TRBJ2-1, is KAGVTQTPRYLIKTRGQQVTLSCSPISGHRSVSWYQQTPGQGLQFLFEYFSETQRNKGNFPGRFSGRQFSNSRSEMNVSTLELGDSALYLCASSLVPGATYNEQFFGPGTRLTVL.

This chain joins TRBV6-5 and TRBJ2-5, with D possibly being TRBD2 (6 bases). CDR3 length: 13 amino acids. The germline gives CDR1 MNHEY, CDR2 SVGAGI. Trimming removed 5 bases at V and 7 bases at J, with 14 bases between. CDR3 bases: TGTGCCAGCAGTCGGGACTCCGCGGCGACCCAGTACTTC. As protein: CASSRDSAATQYF.